Listed below are T cell receptor beta chains from one sample, sequenced in a study of T cell changes during pregnancy in multiple sclerosis. The table came from immunoSEQ multiplex PCR; TCRdb's copy has only in-frame clones and leaves some out. The table lists just over 80,000 clones, 90% to 95% of them singletons. Sequenced material: peripheral blood, taken in the second trimester of pregnancy. Receptors originate from a female donor with multiple sclerosis, enrolled in a pregnancy study. Each CDR3 is given with its conserved first and last residue. Rows give clone size only sometimes, using once, few, many, or a class for an expanded clone.

>TRBV5-1|16|.
CASSLGGTGAGNTIYF
>TRBV4-1|14|.
CASSITQGAPEAFF
>TRBV11-2|12|.
CASSLAQGGAFF
>TRBV6-4|13|.
CASSAELNNEQFF
>TRBV6-5|12|.
CASRTGEEKAFF
>TRBV25-1|11|.
CASGNRVEQYF
>TRBV19|16|.
CASSIVTGGTYNEQFF
>TRBV5-1|14|once
CASSTGQGTGELFF
>TRBV18|16|.
CASSPRDRVAKNIQYF
>TRBV21-1|16|.
CASSKGGQLYTGELFF
>TRBV4-1|14|.
CASSQVGQVIWYTF
>TRBV19|15|.
CASSPDRGRRTEAFF
>TRBV6-6|15|.
CASSLGRGRFQPQHF
>TRBV5-1|14|.
CASSLGQSTDTQYF
>TRBV7-9|14|.
CASSLSGQNEKLFF
>TRBV29-1|18|.
CSVDGAEGAQGLAETQYF
>TRBV7-9|16|once
CASSARTSGRHYEQYF
>TRBV25-1|16|.
CASRGQGAVNTGELFF
>TRBV6-1|14|.
CASSERGWNSPLHF
>TRBV5-8|15|.
CASSLAGQGNNGYTF
>TRBV28|18|.
CASSLAGRVGGAGNEQFF
>TRBV4-3|16|.
CASTNLAGGPYEEQFF
>TRBV16|12|.
CASLRVRGEQYF
>TRBV19|15|.
CASRRAWGENQPQHF
>TRBV2|16|.
CAHPVEAGAPLDTQYF
>TRBV4-1|12|.
CASSQDGVEQYF
>TRBV6-4|18|.
CASSDSRRQGSMNTEAFF
>TRBV19|15|.
CASSIGSGGNQPQHF
>TRBV30|14|.
CAWARGTRTYGYTF
>TRBV6-4|17|.
CASSDPRVGDGNQPQHF
>TRBV5-1|15|.
CASSLGNADYYGYTF
>TRBV27|15|once
CASSPGQGASYEQYF
>TRBV28|17|.
CATEGQWREYHQETQYF
>TRBV28|13|.
CASRPGGNTEAFF
>TRBV11-2|16|once
CASSLEGARTQETQYF
>TRBV12-5|18|few
CASGFWPLTGADHYGYTF
>TRBV27|14|.
CASKDRGSHNEQFF
>TRBV11-2|15|.
CASSLGGGRAYEQYF
>TRBV18|15|.
CASSLQHRGADGYTF
>TRBV4-2|15|once
CASSQGGSPNQPQHF
>TRBV19|17|.
CASITGRDRRMNTEAFF
>TRBV29-1|14|.
CSAAGGESYNEQFF
>TRBV27|15|.
CASTRDRGKYNEQFF
>TRBV6-4|15|.
CASSRRSGSMYEQYF
>TRBV6-1|13|.
CASSVQATYGYTF
>TRBV5-6|16|.
CASSSLKSSGANVLTF